A selection of T cell receptor beta chains follows, all from one sample in a study of T cell repertoires in cytomegalovirus infection. TCRdb processed the reads anew with MiXCR; each CDR3 protein has one entry. Of roughly 990,000 distinct CDR3 sequences in the sample, roughly a third were seen once. These TCRs are of unknown antigen specificity. Sequenced material: cultured CD8+ T cells from PBMCs, taken from culture after CMV antigen stimulation. All receptors derive from a human donor in good health (CMV status not recorded). Some clones in this sample may be carry-over from other donors' samples. Each CDR3 is given with its conserved first and last residue. D genes are given only for firm matches. Clone sizes are given selectively: once, few, many, or a class where the clone is expanded.

D	V	J	size	DNA	CDR3
NA	TRBV4-1	TRBJ2-1	few	TGCGCCAGCAGCCAAGTAGGGAAAGTAGGTGAGCAGTTCTTC	CASSQVGKVGEQFF
NA	TRBV7-6	TRBJ2-1	NA	TGTGCCAGCAGCGTAGACCCGGGGGAGTTCTTC	CASSVDPGEFF
NA	TRBV15	TRBJ1-2	NA	TGTGCCACCAGCAGAGACCAAGCGCGAAACTATGGCTACACCTTC	CATSRDQARNYGYTF
TRBD1	TRBV7-9	TRBJ1-2	NA	TGTGCCAGCAGCTCCGACAGGGGGCGACGACCCTATGGCTACACCTTC	CASSSDRGRRPYGYTF
NA	TRBV6-2/TRBV6-3	TRBJ2-3	NA	TGTGCCAGCAGTCCCGGAGAGCTGCACACAGATACGCAGTATTTT	CASSPGELHTDTQYF
NA	TRBV4-3	TRBJ1-4	few	TGCGCCAGCAGCCATTTCCGGGGGCCTAATGAAAAACTGTTTTTT	CASSHFRGPNEKLFF
TRBD1	TRBV27	TRBJ2-1	NA	TGTGCCAGCAGCAGGACAGGGAAACTCTACAATGAGCAGTTCTTC	CASSRTGKLYNEQFF
NA	TRBV7-6	TRBJ1-4	many	TGTGCCAGCAGCTTAGAGGGACAAGGATTGAGAACTAATGAAAAACTGTTTTTT	CASSLEGQGLRTNEKLFF
TRBD2	TRBV24-1	TRBJ2-1	NA	TGTGCCACTGGGACTAGCGGGGGTTTTTCGAATGAGCAGTTCTTC	CATGTSGGFSNEQFF
NA	TRBV5-6	TRBJ2-1	NA	TGTGCCAGCAGCTTGGACAGCGAGGGGAATGAGCAGTTCTTC	CASSLDSEGNEQFF
NA	TRBV4-2	TRBJ2-7	NA	TGTGCCAGCAGCCAAGATGCGGAGGGGGGGCGGTACGAGCAGTACTTC	CASSQDAEGGRYEQYF
TRBD1	TRBV7-9	TRBJ2-4	many	TGTGCCAGCAGCTTCGACAGGGAAACCAAAAACATTCAGTACTTC	CASSFDRETKNIQYF
NA	TRBV12-3/TRBV12-4	TRBJ1-1	NA	TGTGCCAGCAGTCATCCCGGGAGCGGCACTGAAGCTTTCTTT	CASSHPGSGTEAFF
TRBD1	TRBV7-9	TRBJ2-5	NA	TGTGCCAGCAGCCCGGGACAGGGGGCGAGGGCCCAGTACTTC	CASSPGQGARAQYF
NA	TRBV12-3/TRBV12-4	TRBJ1-2	few	TGTGCCAGCAGTTTAGCGCTCAGGGACGGCTACACCTTC	CASSLALRDGYTF
NA	TRBV12-3/TRBV12-4	TRBJ2-5	NA	TGTGCCAGCAGTTTCGGGGGGCCGGAAGAGACCCAGTACTTC	CASSFGGPEETQYF
NA	TRBV6-5	TRBJ1-1	NA	TGTGCCAGCAGTTTAGGACCATTCTTCCAGCGGAGCACTGAAGCTTTCTTT	CASSLGPFFQRSTEAFF
TRBD1	TRBV7-2	TRBJ1-3	few	TGTGCCAGCAGCAACCTCCTTGGACAGGGGAGAAACACCATATATTTT	CASSNLLGQGRNTIYF
NA	TRBV6-6	TRBJ1-5	NA	TGTGCCAGCAGCCTTTTTGGGCCCGCAAAGCCCCAGCGTTTT	CASSLFGPAKPQRF
NA	TRBV19	TRBJ1-1	NA	TGTGCCAGTAGTCCCCGGGCGAAAACTGAAGCTTTCTTT	CASSPRAKTEAFF
NA	TRBV4-1	TRBJ2-7	NA	TGCGCCAGCAGCCAAGAAGAGGAGGGCGAGCAGTACTTC	CASSQEEEGEQYF
NA	TRBV11-3	TRBJ2-3	NA	TGTGCCAGCAGCTTAGGGCCCCAGGCGGGCCCGGTAGATACGCAGTATTTT	CASSLGPQAGPVDTQYF
NA	TRBV4-1	TRBJ2-1	NA	TGCGCCAGCAGCCAGGACAGTCCCGGGCTTGAGCAGTTCTTC	CASSQDSPGLEQFF
NA	TRBV6-1	TRBJ2-7	many	TGTGCCAGCAGTGTCGGGGGTGAGCAGTACTTC	CASSVGGEQYF
NA	TRBV7-8	TRBJ2-5	many	TGTGCCAGCAGCTTAGTAACGGTTCTATCTGAAGAGACCCAGTACTTC	CASSLVTVLSEETQYF
NA	TRBV2	TRBJ1-1	NA	TGTGCCAGCAGGGGGTCCCCTGAAGCTTTCTTT	CASRGSPEAFF
NA	TRBV20-1	TRBJ2-4	few	TGCAGTGCTCGTGACTTGGGGGCGCCTTTTCCAAAGTACTTC	CSARDLGAPFPKYF
NA	TRBV6-1	TRBJ2-6	NA	TGTGCCAGCAGTGGCAGCTTCTTCTCTGGGGCCAACGTCCTGACTTTC	CASSGSFFSGANVLTF
NA	TRBV14	TRBJ2-7	NA	TGTGCCAGCAGCCAAGTGGGACAAAGTCTTGGATACGAGCAGTACTTC	CASSQVGQSLGYEQYF
TRBD1	TRBV24-1	TRBJ1-2	few	TGTGCCACCAGTGTTCGGGACAGGGATGGCTACACCTTC	CATSVRDRDGYTF
NA	TRBV27	TRBJ1-1	few	TGTGCCAGCAATGCGGGGCCCGACACTGAAGCTTTCTTT	CASNAGPDTEAFF
NA	TRBV19	TRBJ2-7	NA	TGTGCCAGTAGTATACCGGGTACCTTCTACGAGCAGTACTTC	CASSIPGTFYEQYF